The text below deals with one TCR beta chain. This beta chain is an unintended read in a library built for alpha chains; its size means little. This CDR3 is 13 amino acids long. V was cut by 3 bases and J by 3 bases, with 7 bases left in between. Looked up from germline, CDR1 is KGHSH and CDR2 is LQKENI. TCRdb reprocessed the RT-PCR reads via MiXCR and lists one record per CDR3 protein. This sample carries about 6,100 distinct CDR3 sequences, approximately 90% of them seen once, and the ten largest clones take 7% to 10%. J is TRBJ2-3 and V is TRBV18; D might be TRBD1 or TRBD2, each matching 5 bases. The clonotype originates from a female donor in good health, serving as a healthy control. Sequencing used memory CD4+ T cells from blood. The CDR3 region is CASSPGGTDTQYF. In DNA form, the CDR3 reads TGTGCCAGCTCACCTGGGGGAACAGATACGCAGTATTTT.